This TCR beta chain stems from a study of response to subunit inactivated influenza vaccine. Study findings and constraints: The authors suggested that every seasonal influenza vaccination recruits few new T cells.

MiXCR was run by TCRdb on the RT-PCR reads, yielding one entry per CDR3 protein. Counted here are a few hundred thousand distinct CDR3 sequences, roughly 22% occurring once; the ten biggest clones make up over 9%. On this clonotype itself: Its antigen is not known.

V shed 6 bases and J 2 bases; nucleotides not matched to a gene: 15. This CDR3 is built from 18 residues. Germline loops: CDR1 MDHEN, CDR2 SYDVKM. This receptor was obtained from a man aged 50 to 75 who received an inactivated influenza vaccine. Sequences were derived from PBMCs from blood, sampled about 20 months after vaccination. The chain is built from TRBV28 and TRBJ1-2; 10 bases are a match to TRBD1. This CDR3 reads CASSSTPGQGRSNYGYTF. CDR3 nucleotide sequence: TGTGCCAGCAGCTCTACTCCGGGACAGGGGCGCTCGAACTATGGCTACACCTTC.